These 25 T cell receptor beta chains were all obtained from the same sample, sequenced in a study of cytomegalovirus exposure and HLA in healthy donors. The primer mix had 60 Vbeta and 13 Jbeta primers. TCRdb's table, derived via immunoSEQ multiplex PCR, lists solely in-frame clones and lacks some. The sample lists about 110,000 clones, less than 85% occurring once. The source material was PBMCs. The receptor set was obtained from a man in his fifties or sixties in good health and CMV-seronegative.

The rearrangement uses TRBV5-6 and TRBJ2-1; perhaps TRBD1 as D (5 bases). CDR3 size: 15 residues. V shed 0 bases and J shed 7 bases, with 14 bases lying between them. In germline, CDR1 is SGHDT, CDR2 YYEEEE. This CDR3 is CASSLEAGIVNEQFF. CDR3 DNA: TGTGCCAGCAGCTTGGAGGCAGGGATCGTTAATGAGCAGTTCTTC.

V and J are TRBV28 and TRBJ1-2; D might be TRBD1 (6 bases). The CDR3 totals 17 residues. V shed 2 bases and J shed 4 bases, with 20 bases lying between them. Germline lookup yields CDR1 MDHEN and CDR2 SYDVKM. CDR3 bases: TGTGCCAGCAGTTTACCAAATCAGGGGATCAGGGGCTATGGCTACACCTTC. As protein: CASSLPNQGIRGYGYTF.

This clone was found once. J is TRBJ2-4 and V is TRBV5-4, with 8 bases matching TRBD1. The CDR3 loop spans 16 amino acids. V dropped 4 bases and J dropped 0; count of bases not matched to a gene: 6. Germline CDR1 and CDR2: SGHNT and YYREEE (reference sequence). The CDR3 DNA is TGTGCCAGCAGCCCTGGACAGGGACCAGCCAAAAACATTCAGTACTTC. Translating it yields CASSPGQGPAKNIQYF.

Here the CDR3 DNA reads TGTGCCAGCAAACAGATAACTGGAAACACCATATATTTT. This encodes CASKQITGNTIYF. The chain has TRBV7-9 and TRBJ1-3; D gene ambiguous. CDR3 length: 13 amino acids. The V gene's germline CDR1 is SEHNR and CDR2 FQNEAQ (reference sequence). With 7 bases removed from V and 2 bases from J, the gap between germline ends came to 9 bases.

V usage is TRBV27 and J usage is TRBJ2-3, with D tentatively TRBD2 (6 bases). The CDR3 length is 15 residues. Trimming took 3 bases from V and 5 from J, leaving 15 bases between them. Germline assignment: CDR1 MNHEY and CDR2 SMNVEV (reference sequence). DNA of the CDR3: TGTGCCAGCAGTTTTCGGTTCCCGGGGGAAGATACGCAGTATTTT. Amino acids: CASSFRFPGEDTQYF.

This chain joins TRBV11-2 and TRBJ1-4, with 8 bases identical to TRBD1. The CDR3 loop spans 14 amino acids. V shed 3 bases, J shed 8 bases, and the junction held 5 bases outside the gene matches. Germline CDR1 and CDR2: SGHAT and FQNNGV. This CDR3 reads CASSFDRGQEKLFF. CDR3 sequence (DNA): TGTGCCAGCAGCTTTGACAGGGGACAGGAAAAACTGTTTTTT.

The CDR3 DNA reads TGTGCCAGCAGCTCCCTACGCGGGGGCTCGCAAGAGACCCAGTACTTC. Translation gives CASSSLRGGSQETQYF. This chain joins TRBV7-2 and TRBJ2-5; possible D gene TRBD2, 7 bases. V was trimmed by 4 bases and J by 2 bases, leaving 17 bases between them. Germline V gene data show CDR1 as SGHTA and CDR2 as FQGNSA. The CDR3 totals 16 residues.

This clone has more than one count but fewer than ten. The chain carries TRBV18 and TRBJ1-1; possible D gene TRBD1, 5 bases. V lost 0 bases to trimming and J lost 5 bases, with 10 bases between them. CDR1 and CDR2 from the germline V gene are KGHSH and LQKENI. This CDR3 has 14 residues. The CDR3 protein is CASSPPLAGTEAFF. The CDR3 coding sequence is TGTGCCAGCTCACCACCGTTAGCAGGGACTGAAGCTTTCTTT.

In this sample, this clone turned up a few times. J is TRBJ2-1 and V is TRBV19, with 10 positions matching TRBD1. This CDR3 comprises 17 residues. With V trimmed by 10 bases and J by 5 bases, 17 bases remained unmatched. CDR1 is LNHDA, CDR2 SQIVND, per germline (reference sequence). CDR3 coding DNA: TGTGCCACCAGGCCCCGGGACAGGGGATCTGTGGACAATGAGCAGTTCTTC. The encoded protein is CATRPRDRGSVDNEQFF.

Here the CDR3 reads CASSPGQGANTGELFF. CDR3 coding DNA: TGTGCCAGTAGCCCGGGACAGGGCGCGAACACCGGGGAGCTGTTTTTT. V is TRBV19 and J is TRBJ2-2; 9 positions agree with TRBD1. From germline, CDR1 is LNHDA and CDR2 SQIVND (reference sequence). The CDR3 has 16 residues. Trimming at V came to 6 bases and at J to 0 bases, leaving 5 bases not matched to a gene.

The J gene is TRBJ1-5, the V gene TRBV2; 8 nucleotides line up with TRBD1. The germline CDR1 and CDR2 sequences are SNHLY and FYNNEI. Trimming at V came to 6 bases and at J to 9 bases, leaving 13 bases not matched to a gene. CDR3 length equals 15 residues. This CDR3 reads CASSATGATTWPQHF. The CDR3 DNA reads as TGTGCCAGCAGCGCGACAGGGGCTACCACGTGGCCCCAGCATTTT.

CDR3 sequence (DNA): TGTGCCAGCAGCGCTAGCGGGGGGCTATACAATGAGCAGTTCTTC. Translation: CASSASGGLYNEQFF. The chain joins TRBV9 to TRBJ2-1, with 11 nucleotides matching TRBD2. J was trimmed by 4 bases and V by 3 bases; bases with no gene match: 3. CDR1 is SGDLS and CDR2 is YYNGEE in the germline V gene. The CDR3 has 15 amino acids.

CDR3 loop: CASSRGQIYGYTF. As DNA, the CDR3 is TGTGCCAGCAGCCGCGGACAGATATATGGCTACACCTTC. The chain links TRBV5-4 to TRBJ1-2, with D possibly TRBD1 on 6 matching bases. Per the germline V gene, CDR1 is SGHNT and CDR2 is YYREEE (reference sequence). The CDR3 is made up of 13 amino acids. The V gene lost 4 bases and the J gene lost 5 bases, with 12 bases spanning the gap.

This chain connects TRBV5-1 to TRBJ2-5; 7 bases are shared with TRBD1. The CDR3 runs 13 residues. Germline V gives CDR1 SGHRS, CDR2 YFSETQ. J lost 5 bases, V lost 3 bases, and 4 bases had no gene match. In nucleotides, the CDR3 is TGCGCCAGCAGCTGGACAGGATCCGAGACCCAGTACTTC. This codes for CASSWTGSETQYF.

This chain uses TRBV27 with TRBJ1-6; D is possibly TRBD1 (5 bases). The germline CDR1 and CDR2 sequences are MNHEY and SMNVEV (reference sequence). The CDR3 covers 17 residues. V lost 5 bases and J lost 4, with 18 bases in between. The CDR3 DNA reads TGTGCCAGCAGTAAATCTTATGGGGGGATTTATAATTCACCCCTCCACTTT. It translates to CASSKSYGGIYNSPLHF.

The sample holds a few counts of this clone. The V gene is TRBV7-2, the J gene TRBJ2-7; D is perhaps TRBD1 (6 bases). The V end was cut by 1 base, the J end by 4 bases, with 14 bases between. The CDR3 is made up of 15 amino acids. The V gene's germline CDR1 is SGHTA and CDR2 FQGNSA. CDR3 protein: CASSLGAGDPYEQYV. The CDR3 DNA sequence: TGTGCCAGCAGCTTAGGGGCAGGGGACCCGTACGAGCAGTACGTC.

V is TRBV15 and J is TRBJ1-2; D not resolved. Germline V lookup: CDR1 LNHNV, CDR2 YYDKDF (reference sequence). The CDR3 length is 15 residues. Trimming left V 0 bases short and J 8 bases short, with 16 bases between. The CDR3: CATSRDVQAPRGYTF. The DNA for the CDR3 is TGTGCCACCAGCAGAGATGTGCAGGCACCTCGCGGCTACACCTTC. Looking up the rest from reference TRBV15 and TRBJ1-2 gives the full variable domain: DAMVIQNPRYQVTQFGKPVTLSCSQTLNHNVMYWYQQKSSQAPKLLFHYYDKDFNNEADTPDNFQSRRPNTSFCFLDIRSPGLGDTAMYLCATSRDVQAPRGYTFGSGTRLTVV.

This clone was seen only a few times. J is TRBJ1-6 and V is TRBV28, with 8 bases matching TRBD1. From germline, CDR1 is MDHEN and CDR2 SYDVKM. The CDR3 length is 13 residues. V lost 8 bases, J lost 10 bases, and 7 bases stayed unmatched. The CDR3 is CASYRTGRSPLHF. The CDR3 DNA follows: TGTGCCAGCTATCGGACAGGGAGGTCACCCCTCCACTTT. The variable domain in full, with the rest retrieved from reference TRBV28 and TRBJ1-6, is DVKVTQSSRYLVKRTGEKVFLECVQDMDHENMFWYRQDPGLGLRLIYFSYDVKMKEKGDIPEGYSVSREKKERFSLILESASTNQTSMYLCASYRTGRSPLHFGNGTRLTVT.

V gene TRBV9 combines with J gene TRBJ2-5; D is possibly TRBD1 (6 bases). Trimming pared 4 bases from V and 4 bases from J, leaving 17 bases between. Germline loops: CDR1 SGDLS, CDR2 YYNGEE. The CDR3 is 15 amino acids. DNA of the CDR3: TGTGCCAGCAGCACAAAACAGGGAGTCGGAGAGACCCAGTACTTC. Translating it yields CASSTKQGVGETQYF.

The V call is TRBV7-6, the J call TRBJ1-5, with 9 bases identical to TRBD1. The CDR3 spans 16 residues. V shed 5 bases, J shed 5 bases, and the junction held 10 bases outside the gene matches. Germline V gives CDR1 SGHVS, CDR2 FNYEAQ. CDR3 protein: CASSQGQGIGDQPQHF. CDR3 in DNA: TGTGCCAGCAGCCAGGGACAGGGTATAGGGGATCAGCCCCAGCATTTT.

The chain is built from TRBV19 and TRBJ1-2; D remains ambiguous. Germline V CDR1 and CDR2: LNHDA, SQIVND (reference sequence). With 3 bases removed from V and 8 bases from J, the gap between germline ends came to 7 bases. CDR3 length: 11 residues. Written as DNA, the CDR3 is TGTGCCAGTAGTATTTACGGGGGCTACACCTTC. Translating it yields CASSIYGGYTF.

This chain links TRBV28 with TRBJ2-1, with TRBD2 matching over 9 bases. The CDR3 is 14 residues long. In germline, CDR1 is MDHEN, CDR2 SYDVKM. V shed 2 bases, J shed 8 bases, and the junction held 4 bases outside the gene matches. The CDR3 loop reads CASSLAGGIDEQFF. The CDR3 DNA is TGTGCCAGCAGTTTAGCGGGGGGGATCGATGAGCAGTTCTTC.

This clone was seen a single time. The V and J genes are TRBV15 and TRBJ2-1, with unresolved D. The CDR3 spans 14 residues. V dropped 0 bases and J dropped 10 bases, with 13 bases sitting between them. Per germline, CDR1 LNHNV and CDR2 YYDKDF (reference sequence). The CDR3 nucleotides are TGTGCCACCAGCAGAGATCGCGGCTACCGGGAGCAGTTCTTC. Translation: CATSRDRGYREQFF.

This chain uses TRBV29-1 with TRBJ1-4, with 7 bases matching TRBD1. Germline CDR1 and CDR2: SQVTM and ANQGSEA. The CDR3 sequence is 12 residues long. The V segment lost 2 bases and the J segment 6 bases; nucleotides outside the gene matches: 0. CDR3 nucleotide sequence: TGCAGCGTTGAACAGGGGGATGAAAAACTGTTTTTT. Its translation is CSVEQGDEKLFF.

The sample holds a few counts of this clone. The genes are TRBV7-2 and TRBJ1-5; tentatively, D is TRBD1 (6 bases). With 1 base removed from V and 2 bases from J, the gap between germline ends came to 9 bases. Per the germline V gene, CDR1 is SGHTA and CDR2 is FQGNSA. This CDR3 comprises 15 residues. The CDR3: CASSLGGPGNQPQHF. CDR3 bases: TGTGCCAGCAGCTTAGGGGGGCCGGGCAATCAGCCCCAGCATTTT.